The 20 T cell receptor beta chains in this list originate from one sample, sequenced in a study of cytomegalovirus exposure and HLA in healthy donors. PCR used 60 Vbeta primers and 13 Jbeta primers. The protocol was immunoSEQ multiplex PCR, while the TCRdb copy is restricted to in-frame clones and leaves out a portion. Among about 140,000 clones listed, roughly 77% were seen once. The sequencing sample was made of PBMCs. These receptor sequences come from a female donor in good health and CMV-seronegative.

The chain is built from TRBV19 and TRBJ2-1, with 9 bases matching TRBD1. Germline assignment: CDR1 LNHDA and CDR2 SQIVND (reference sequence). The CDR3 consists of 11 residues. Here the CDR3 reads CSRDREDEQFF. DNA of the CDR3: TGTTCCCGGGACAGGGAAGATGAGCAGTTCTTC.

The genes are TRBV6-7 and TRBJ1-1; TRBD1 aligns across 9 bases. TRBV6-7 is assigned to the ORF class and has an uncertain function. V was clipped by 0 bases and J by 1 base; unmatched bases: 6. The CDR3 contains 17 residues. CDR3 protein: CASSYSQGADTNTEAFF. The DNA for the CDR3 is TGTGCCAGCAGTTACTCACAGGGGGCCGACACGAACACTGAAGCTTTCTTT.

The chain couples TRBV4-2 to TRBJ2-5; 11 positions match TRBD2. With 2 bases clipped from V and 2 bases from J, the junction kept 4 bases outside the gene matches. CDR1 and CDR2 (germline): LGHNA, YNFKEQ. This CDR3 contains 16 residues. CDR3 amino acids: CASSQPGLAAQETQYF. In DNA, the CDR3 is TGTGCCAGCAGCCAACCGGGACTAGCGGCGCAAGAGACCCAGTACTTC.

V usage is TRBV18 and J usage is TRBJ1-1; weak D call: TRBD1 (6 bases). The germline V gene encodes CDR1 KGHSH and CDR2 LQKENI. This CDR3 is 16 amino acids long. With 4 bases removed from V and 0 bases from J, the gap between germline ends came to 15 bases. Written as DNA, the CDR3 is TGTGCCAGCTCACTCTTCACAGGGCGGATGAACACTGAAGCTTTCTTT. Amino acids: CASSLFTGRMNTEAFF.

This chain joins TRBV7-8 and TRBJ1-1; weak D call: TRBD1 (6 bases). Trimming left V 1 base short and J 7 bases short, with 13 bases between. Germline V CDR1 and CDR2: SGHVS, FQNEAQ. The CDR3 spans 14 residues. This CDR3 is CASSLVTRTDEAFF. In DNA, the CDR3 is TGTGCCAGCAGCTTAGTTACTCGGACAGATGAAGCTTTCTTT. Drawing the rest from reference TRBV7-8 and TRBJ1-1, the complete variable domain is GAGVSQSPRYKVAKRGQDVALRCDPISGHVSLFWYQQALGQGPEFLTYFQNEAQLDKSGLPSDRFFAERPEGSVSTLKIQRTQQEDSAVYLCASSLVTRTDEAFFGQGTRLTVV.

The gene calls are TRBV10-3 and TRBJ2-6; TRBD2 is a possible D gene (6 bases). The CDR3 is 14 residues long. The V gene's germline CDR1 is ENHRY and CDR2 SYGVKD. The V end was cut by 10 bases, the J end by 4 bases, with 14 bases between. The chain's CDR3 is CATRGRYGANVLTF. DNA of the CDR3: TGTGCCACCCGGGGGAGGTACGGGGCCAACGTCCTGACTTTC.

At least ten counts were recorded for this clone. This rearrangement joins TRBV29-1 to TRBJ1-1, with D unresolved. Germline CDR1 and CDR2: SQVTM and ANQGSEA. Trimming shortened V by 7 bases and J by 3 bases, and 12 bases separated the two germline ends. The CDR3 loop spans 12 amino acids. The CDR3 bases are TGCAGCGCAGAGGAGGCGGACACTGAAGCTTTCTTT. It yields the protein CSAEEADTEAFF.

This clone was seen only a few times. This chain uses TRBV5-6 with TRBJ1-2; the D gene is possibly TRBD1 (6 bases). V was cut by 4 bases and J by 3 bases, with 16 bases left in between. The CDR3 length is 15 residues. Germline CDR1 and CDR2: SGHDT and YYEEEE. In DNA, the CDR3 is TGTGCCAGCAGCCAACAGGGAATTTTTTACTATGGCTACACCTTC. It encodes CASSQQGIFYYGYTF.

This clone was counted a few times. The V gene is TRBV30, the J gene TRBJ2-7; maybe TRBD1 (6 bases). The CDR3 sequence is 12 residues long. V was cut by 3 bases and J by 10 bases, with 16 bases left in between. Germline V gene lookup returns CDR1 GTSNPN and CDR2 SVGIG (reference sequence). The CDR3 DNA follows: TGTGCCTGGAGCTCCGGGACACTAGGCCAGTACTTC. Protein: CAWSSGTLGQYF.

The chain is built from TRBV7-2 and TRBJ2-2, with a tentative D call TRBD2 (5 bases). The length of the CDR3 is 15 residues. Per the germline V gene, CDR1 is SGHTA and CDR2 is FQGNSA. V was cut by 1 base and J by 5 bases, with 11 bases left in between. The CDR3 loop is CASSLGGELTGELFF. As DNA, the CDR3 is TGTGCCAGCAGCTTAGGGGGAGAATTAACCGGGGAGCTGTTTTTT.

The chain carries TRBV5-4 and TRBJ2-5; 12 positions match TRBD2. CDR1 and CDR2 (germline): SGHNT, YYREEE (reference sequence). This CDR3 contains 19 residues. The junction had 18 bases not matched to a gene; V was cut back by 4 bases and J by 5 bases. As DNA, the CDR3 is TGTGCCAGCAGCGCGGGACAGGGACTAGCGGGCGCCCAACGGGAGACCCAGTACTTC. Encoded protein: CASSAGQGLAGAQRETQYF.

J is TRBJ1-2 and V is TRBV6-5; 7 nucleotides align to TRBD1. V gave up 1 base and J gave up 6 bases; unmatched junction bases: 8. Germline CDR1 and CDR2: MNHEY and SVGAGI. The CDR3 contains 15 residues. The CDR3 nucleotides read TGTGCCAGCAGTTACTACCAGGGGGTTCTAGATGGCTACACCTTC. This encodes CASSYYQGVLDGYTF.

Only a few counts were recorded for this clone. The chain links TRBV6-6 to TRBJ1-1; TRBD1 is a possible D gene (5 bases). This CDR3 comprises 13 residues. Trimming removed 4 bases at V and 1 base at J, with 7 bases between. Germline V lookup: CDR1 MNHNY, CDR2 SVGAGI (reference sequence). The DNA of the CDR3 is TGTGCCAGCAGTTCCGGGGGGAACACTGAAGCTTTCTTT. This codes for CASSSGGNTEAFF.

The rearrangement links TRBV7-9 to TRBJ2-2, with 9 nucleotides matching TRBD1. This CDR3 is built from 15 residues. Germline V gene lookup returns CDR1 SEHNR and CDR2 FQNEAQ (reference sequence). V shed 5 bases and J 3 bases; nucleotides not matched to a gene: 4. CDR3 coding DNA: TGTGCCAGCAGCCTGGGACAGGGAGACACCGGGGAGCTGTTTTTT. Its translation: CASSLGQGDTGELFF.

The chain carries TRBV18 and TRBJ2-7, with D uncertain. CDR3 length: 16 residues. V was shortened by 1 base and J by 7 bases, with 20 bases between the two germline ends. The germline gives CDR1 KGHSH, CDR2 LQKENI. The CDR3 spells CASSPRPGMVLQEQYF. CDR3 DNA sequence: TGTGCCAGCTCACCACGTCCGGGTATGGTTCTTCAAGAGCAGTACTTC.

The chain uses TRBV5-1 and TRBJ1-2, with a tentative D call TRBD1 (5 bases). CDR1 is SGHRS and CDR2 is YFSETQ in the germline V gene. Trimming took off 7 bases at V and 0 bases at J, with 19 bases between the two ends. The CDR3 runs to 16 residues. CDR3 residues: CASGTQTGAANYGYTF. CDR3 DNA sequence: TGCGCCAGCGGGACTCAGACCGGGGCAGCTAACTATGGCTACACCTTC.

CDR3 residues: CASSSRETSANNEQFF. The CDR3 nucleotides are TGTGCCAGCAGTTCAAGGGAGACTAGCGCTAACAATGAGCAGTTCTTC. The chain is built from TRBV28 and TRBJ2-1, with 8 bases fitting TRBD2. CDR1 and CDR2 from the germline V gene are MDHEN and SYDVKM. V lost 4 bases, J lost 5 bases, and 10 bases stayed unmatched. This CDR3 has 16 residues.

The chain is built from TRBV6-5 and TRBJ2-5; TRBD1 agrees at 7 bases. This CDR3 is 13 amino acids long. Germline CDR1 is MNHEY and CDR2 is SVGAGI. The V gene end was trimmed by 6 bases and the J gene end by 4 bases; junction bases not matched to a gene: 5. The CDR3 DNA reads TGTGCCAGCAGAACCACAGGGGCAGAGACCCAGTACTTC. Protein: CASRTTGAETQYF.

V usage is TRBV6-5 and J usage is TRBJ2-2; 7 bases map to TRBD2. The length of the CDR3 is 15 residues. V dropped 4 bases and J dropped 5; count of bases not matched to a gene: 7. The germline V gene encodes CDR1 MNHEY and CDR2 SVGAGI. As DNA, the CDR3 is TGTGCCAGCAGTTTGCAGTGGGGGGGAACCGGGGAGCTGTTTTTT. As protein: CASSLQWGGTGELFF.

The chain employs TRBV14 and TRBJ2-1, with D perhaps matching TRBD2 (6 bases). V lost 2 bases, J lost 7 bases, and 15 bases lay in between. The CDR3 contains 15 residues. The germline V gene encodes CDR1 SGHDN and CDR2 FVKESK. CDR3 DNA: TGTGCCAGCAGCCAAATTGCGGGGCCGGGGAATGAGCAGTTCTTC. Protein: CASSQIAGPGNEQFF.